The source of this TCR beta chain is a study of T-cell reconstitution after alpha-beta-depleted transplantation in children. The TCRbeta library incorporated unique molecular identifiers. TCRdb recomputed calls from the PCR reads with MiXCR, one row per CDR3 protein. The table lists about 540,000 distinct CDR3 sequences, approximately 20% of them singletons. This CDR3 is built from 14 residues. Germline CDR1 SGHRS, CDR2 YFSETQ. Deletions cut 3 bases from V and 1 base from J, with 7 bases between. Specimen: PBMCs from the stem cell graft donor, collected from the stem cell graft. The chain combines TRBV5-1 with TRBJ2-2, with D possibly being TRBD1 (5 bases). This receptor was obtained from a human donor who donated a stem cell graft to a child with acute lymphoblastic leukemia. The chain's CDR3 is CASSWQGNTGELFF. The CDR3 coding sequence is TGCGCCAGCAGCTGGCAGGGGAACACCGGGGAGCTGTTTTTT.